Below, 32 T cell receptor beta chains from the same sample are listed, as sequenced in a study of blood T cell repertoires in COVID-19. Here immunoSEQ multiplex PCR was the method, and the copy in TCRdb shows in-frame clones only, minus some. This table holds some 270,000 clones, roughly nine tenths found once. Sequences were obtained from peripheral blood. These receptors were obtained from a woman aged 40 to 50 who had recovered from COVID-19.

The chain uses TRBV7-2 and TRBJ2-5; TRBD2 matches at 12 bases. The CDR3 runs to 16 residues. V was pared by 5 bases and J by 5 bases, with 9 bases of the junction left unmatched. Germline V gene data show CDR1 as SGHTA and CDR2 as FQGNSA. CDR3 residues: CASSRRTSGMLETQYF. The CDR3 DNA is TGTGCCAGCAGCAGACGGACTAGCGGGATGCTGGAGACCCAGTACTTC.

The genes are TRBV3-1 (or the pseudogene TRBV3-2) and TRBJ1-2, with 12 bases that match TRBD1. V shed 4 bases and J 5 bases; nucleotides not matched to a gene: 5. The CDR3 extends over 15 amino acids. Germline loops: CDR1 LGHDT, CDR2 YNNKEL (reference sequence). This chain's CDR3 is CASSPPGQGAYGYTF. The CDR3 region has the DNA TGTGCCAGCAGCCCTCCGGGACAGGGGGCTTATGGCTACACCTTC.

The chain is built from TRBV9 and TRBJ2-1, with D possibly matching TRBD2 (5 bases). Trimming took off 2 bases at V and 0 bases at J, with 12 bases between the two ends. This CDR3 is built from 16 residues. Germline CDR1 and CDR2: SGDLS and YYNGEE. CDR3 amino acids: CASSVPSSSSYNEQFF. In nucleotides, the CDR3 is TGTGCCAGCAGCGTGCCTAGCTCCTCCTCCTACAATGAGCAGTTCTTC.

The chain combines TRBV10-1 with TRBJ2-3, with 8 bases aligning to TRBD2. Germline CDR1 and CDR2: WNHNN and SYGVQD (reference sequence). The V gene end was trimmed by 3 bases and the J gene end by 2 bases; junction bases not matched to a gene: 7. CDR3 length: 16 residues. In DNA form, the CDR3 reads TGCGCCAGCAGTGATCGGCGGGAGGCCCTCACAGATACGCAGTATTTT. Its protein is CASSDRREALTDTQYF.

This clone appeared a few times. The chain combines TRBV28 with TRBJ1-1; tentative D call: TRBD1 (5 bases). CDR3 length: 14 residues. CDR1 MDHEN and CDR2 SYDVKM come from the germline V gene. V lost 7 bases to trimming and J lost 0 bases, with 12 bases between them. The CDR3 loop is CASTAGPMNTEAFF. The DNA of the CDR3 is TGTGCCAGCACCGCGGGACCTATGAACACTGAAGCTTTCTTT.

The chain carries TRBV20-1 and TRBJ2-1; unclear D gene. V gave up 4 bases and J gave up 6 bases, with 19 bases separating them. CDR3 length: 15 amino acids. Germline V gives CDR1 DFQATT, CDR2 SNEGSKA (reference sequence). The CDR3 here is CSAIEPVPFSNEQFF. The CDR3 region has the DNA TGCAGTGCTATTGAGCCAGTCCCGTTCAGCAATGAGCAGTTCTTC.

This chain links TRBV19 with TRBJ2-1, with 8 bases fitting TRBD2. The CDR3 has 12 amino acids. The V segment lost 8 bases and the J segment 9 bases; nucleotides outside the gene matches: 6. Germline CDR1 reads LNHDA; CDR2 reads SQIVND (reference sequence). CDR3 DNA: TGTGCCAGTCTACCTCGGGGGGGTGAGCAGTTCTTC. As protein: CASLPRGGEQFF. The full variable domain, completed using reference TRBV19 and TRBJ2-1, is DGGITQSPKYLFRKEGQNVTLSCEQNLNHDAMYWYRQDPGQGLRLIYYSQIVNDFQKGDIAEGYSVSREKKESFPLTVTSAQKNPTAFYLCASLPRGGEQFFGPGTRLTVL.

The chain carries TRBV4-3 and TRBJ1-2; D possibly corresponds to TRBD1 (5 bases). This CDR3 has 15 residues. The germline V and J ends were trimmed by 4 bases and 7 bases, with 19 bases remaining between them. Looked up from germline, CDR1 is LGHNA and CDR2 is YSLEER. The CDR3 is CASSPNSGLSGGYTF. CDR3 bases: TGCGCCAGCAGCCCCAACTCAGGGCTCTCGGGTGGCTACACCTTC.

The rearrangement links TRBV27 to TRBJ2-3; tentative D call: TRBD1 (7 bases). CDR1 and CDR2 from the germline V gene are MNHEY and SMNVEV (reference sequence). The V end was cut by 3 bases, the J end by 10 bases, with 14 bases between. This CDR3 spans 13 amino acids. The CDR3 DNA reads TGTGCCAGCAGTTTCCTTACAGGGGAGGCGCAGTATTTT. Amino acid sequence: CASSFLTGEAQYF.

The V call is TRBV4-2, the J call TRBJ2-4; 7 nucleotides align to TRBD1. The germline CDR1 and CDR2 sequences are LGHNA and YNFKEQ. The CDR3 covers 14 residues. V lost 5 bases to trimming and J lost 3 bases; unmatched junction nucleotides: 4. The CDR3 DNA sequence: TGTGCCAGCAGCGAGGGACAGAACAAAAACATTCAGTACTTC. It codes for CASSEGQNKNIQYF.

The CDR3 protein is CASSERGPSWQYV. CDR3 in DNA: TGTGCCAGCAGTGAAAGGGGGCCTAGCTGGCAGTACGTC. This chain links TRBV2 with TRBJ2-7; TRBD1 matches 7 bases. J lost 9 bases, V lost 2 bases, and 7 bases had no gene match. Germline loops: CDR1 SNHLY, CDR2 FYNNEI. The CDR3 has 13 amino acids.

In its sample, this clone was seen once. The chain joins TRBV19 to TRBJ2-3; no definite D call. The V end was cut by 6 bases, the J end by 0 bases, with 7 bases between. Germline CDR1 is LNHDA and CDR2 is SQIVND (reference sequence). The CDR3 is made up of 13 amino acids. The CDR3 DNA reads TGTGCCAGTAGCGTCCCTAGCACAGATACGCAGTATTTT. Encoded protein: CASSVPSTDTQYF.

The J gene is TRBJ2-5, the V gene TRBV28; a possible D gene is TRBD1 (5 bases). Per the germline V gene, CDR1 is MDHEN and CDR2 is SYDVKM. CDR3 length: 13 amino acids. V dropped 6 bases and J dropped 2 bases, with 10 bases sitting between them. CDR3 bases: TGTGCCAGCAGGCAGACAGTTCAAGAGACCCAGTACTTC. This gives the protein CASRQTVQETQYF. Using reference TRBV28 and TRBJ2-5 for the parts outside the CDR3, the full variable domain is DVKVTQSSRYLVKRTGEKVFLECVQDMDHENMFWYRQDPGLGLRLIYFSYDVKMKEKGDIPEGYSVSREKKERFSLILESASTNQTSMYLCASRQTVQETQYFGPGTRLLVL.

Remarks on this clone: Other nucleotide sequences from this sample produce the same CDR3. V gene TRBV5-1 combines with J gene TRBJ1-3, with D possibly being TRBD1 (6 bases). Germline CDR1 SGHRS, CDR2 YFSETQ. Trimming stripped 5 bases from V and 2 bases from J, with 11 bases between. The CDR3 is 14 residues long. The CDR3 loop is CASRTGTTGNTIYF. The CDR3 coding sequence is TGCGCCAGCAGGACCGGGACAACTGGAAACACCATATATTTT.

This clone was found once. This rearrangement joins TRBV18 to TRBJ2-7, with D tentatively TRBD1 (5 bases). CDR3 size: 12 residues. Germline loops: CDR1 KGHSH, CDR2 LQKENI. Trimming cost V 4 bases and J 3 bases, with 7 bases left between them. CDR3 nucleotide sequence: TGTGCCAGCTCACACGACAGCTACGAGCAGTACTTC. Amino acid sequence: CASSHDSYEQYF.

V is TRBV10-3 and J is TRBJ2-1; 12 bases align to TRBD2. This CDR3 contains 17 residues. Germline CDR1 and CDR2: ENHRY and SYGVKD. The J segment lost 7 bases and the V segment lost 3 bases, leaving 10 bases of the junction unmatched. CDR3 protein: CAISDGLAGGSKNEQFF. CDR3 coding DNA: TGTGCCATCAGTGATGGTCTAGCGGGGGGGAGTAAGAATGAGCAGTTCTTC.

CDR3 nucleotide sequence: TGTGCCAGCAGCGGCGGGACAGGGCTAGCTAACTATGGCTACACCTTC. Its protein product is CASSGGTGLANYGYTF. This chain links TRBV9 with TRBJ1-2, with 9 bases aligning to TRBD1. V lost 3 bases and J lost 0; bases outside the gene matches: 6. Looked up from germline, CDR1 is SGDLS and CDR2 is YYNGEE. This CDR3 is built from 16 residues.

Comment on this clone: Other DNA sequences in the same sample also yield this CDR3. This chain joins TRBV28 and TRBJ1-2; tentatively, D is TRBD1 (6 bases). This CDR3 comprises 12 residues. Trimming stripped 2 bases from V and 6 bases from J, with 7 bases between. CDR1 is MDHEN, CDR2 SYDVKM, per germline. The CDR3 here is CASSLAGDGYTF. CDR3 nucleotide sequence: TGTGCCAGCAGTTTAGCAGGGGATGGCTACACCTTC.

This clone was detected only a few times. The chain has TRBV11-1 and TRBJ1-1; 9 nucleotides agree with TRBD1. The V and J ends lost 5 bases and 4 bases, in that order; junction bases with no gene match: 11. The length of the CDR3 is 16 residues. In germline, CDR1 is SGHAT, CDR2 FQDESV (reference sequence). CDR3 in DNA: TGTGCCAGCAGCCCTAGACAGGGGGTTCTGGGCACTGAAGCTTTCTTT. Its translation is CASSPRQGVLGTEAFF.

V and J are TRBV27 and TRBJ2-3, with TRBD2 as a possible D gene (6 bases). V was shortened by 0 bases and J by 3 bases, with 13 bases between the two germline ends. This CDR3 comprises 16 residues. Per the germline V gene, CDR1 is MNHEY and CDR2 is SMNVEV (reference sequence). The CDR3 DNA follows: TGTGCCAGCAGTTTATCGGGGGGTGGTTTTACAGATACGCAGTATTTT. Protein: CASSLSGGGFTDTQYF.

CDR3 nucleotide sequence: TGTGCCAGCAGTTACGGTTTTCGGGAGGAGACCCAGTACTTC. Its translation is CASSYGFREETQYF. J is TRBJ2-5 and V is TRBV6-5, with a possible D match to TRBD2 (6 bases). Germline V gene sequence: CDR1 MNHEY, CDR2 SVGAGI. V gave up 2 bases and J gave up 5 bases, with 12 bases separating them. CDR3 length: 14 residues.

The chain links TRBV9 to TRBJ1-3; a weak D match, TRBD1 (5 bases). V shed 0 bases and J shed 2 bases, with 12 bases lying between them. The CDR3 is 16 amino acids. Germline loops: CDR1 SGDLS, CDR2 YYNGEE. CDR3 loop: CASSVDPRGAGNTIYF. For the CDR3, the DNA is TGTGCCAGCAGCGTAGACCCCCGGGGGGCTGGAAACACCATATATTTT.

This chain connects TRBV6-5 to TRBJ2-5; D possibly corresponds to TRBD2 (6 bases). Between the trimmed V and J ends, which lost 7 bases and 5 bases, there was a span of 8 bases. Germline CDR1 MNHEY, CDR2 SVGAGI. The CDR3 extends over 11 amino acids. The CDR3 DNA reads as TGTGCCAGCACTCTAGCGGAGACCCAGTACTTC. It specifies CASTLAETQYF.

The chain joins TRBV24-1 to TRBJ2-3; D is ambiguous. This CDR3 is built from 16 residues. V was clipped by 0 bases and J by 0 bases, with 9 bases between them. Germline CDR1 is KGHDR and CDR2 is SFDVKD. The CDR3: CATSDLQDGSTDTQYF. The CDR3 DNA is TGTGCCACCAGTGATTTGCAAGACGGGAGCACAGATACGCAGTATTTT.

The chain is built from TRBV15 and TRBJ2-7, with D uncertain. Germline V CDR1 and CDR2: LNHNV, YYDKDF (reference sequence). This CDR3 contains 14 residues. Trimming took 3 bases from V and 3 from J, leaving 12 bases between them. The chain's CDR3 is CATSSPARVYEQYF. CDR3 sequence (DNA): TGTGCCACCAGCAGCCCCGCCCGGGTCTACGAGCAGTACTTC. Together with reference TRBV15 and TRBJ2-7, the CDR3 gives the full variable domain: DAMVIQNPRYQVTQFGKPVTLSCSQTLNHNVMYWYQQKSSQAPKLLFHYYDKDFNNEADTPDNFQSRRPNTSFCFLDIRSPGLGDTAMYLCATSSPARVYEQYFGPGTRLTVT.

The rearrangement uses TRBV27 and TRBJ2-3, with 10 bases matching TRBD2. Germline CDR1 MNHEY, CDR2 SMNVEV (reference sequence). The CDR3 contains 19 residues. V lost 2 bases, J lost 5 bases, and 16 bases stayed unmatched. CDR3 nucleotide sequence: TGTGCCAGCAGTTTACTGCCTCCCGCTAGCGGGGGTTATGTAGATACGCAGTATTTT. Translated: CASSLLPPASGGYVDTQYF.

The rearrangement joins TRBV18 to TRBJ2-1, with a tentative D call TRBD1 (6 bases). The CDR3 has 14 amino acids. Trimming stripped 5 bases from V and 8 bases from J, with 16 bases between. The germline CDR1 and CDR2 sequences are KGHSH and LQKENI. The CDR3 sequence is CASSERQGGDEQFF. CDR3 DNA sequence: TGTGCCAGCTCAGAGCGCCAAGGGGGTGATGAGCAGTTCTTC.

The V call is TRBV7-2, the J call TRBJ1-1; a weak D match, TRBD1 (6 bases). Germline assignment: CDR1 SGHTA and CDR2 FQGNSA. Trimming stripped 7 bases from V and 4 bases from J, with 22 bases between. The CDR3 sequence is 16 residues long. The CDR3 reads CASTLVGGNAVTEAFF. The CDR3 bases are TGTGCCAGCACCCTAGTTGGGGGCAATGCGGTCACTGAAGCTTTCTTT.

This clone has more than one count but fewer than ten. The chain carries TRBV4-2 and TRBJ2-2, with TRBD2 matching 7 bases. V shed 1 base and J 0 bases; nucleotides not matched to a gene: 2. The CDR3 sequence is 16 residues long. Per germline, CDR1 LGHNA and CDR2 YNFKEQ. CDR3: CASSQARGANTGELFF. The DNA of the CDR3 is TGTGCCAGCAGCCAAGCCCGGGGGGCGAACACCGGGGAGCTGTTTTTT.

The chain has TRBV3-1 (or the pseudogene TRBV3-2) and TRBJ1-1, with 8 positions matching TRBD1. The V and J ends lost 1 base and 2 bases, in that order; junction bases with no gene match: 12. From germline, CDR1 is LGHDT and CDR2 YNNKEL (reference sequence). This CDR3 is 18 amino acids long. CDR3 amino acids: CASSQGLGPGQGNTEAFF. CDR3 DNA: TGTGCCAGCAGCCAAGGATTAGGGCCAGGACAGGGTAACACTGAAGCTTTCTTT.

This clone was seen a single time. The gene calls are TRBV2 and TRBJ2-2; 9 bases align to TRBD2. CDR3 length equals 15 residues. V trimming: 7 bases; J trimming: 2 bases; junction bases outside the gene matches: 5. CDR1 is SNHLY, CDR2 FYNNEI, per germline. The CDR3, as DNA: TGTGCCAGCAAGACTAGCGGTACAAACACCGGGGAGCTGTTTTTT. Translation gives CASKTSGTNTGELFF. Full variable domain (outside the CDR3, taken from reference TRBV2 and TRBJ2-2): EPEVTQTPSHQVTQMGQEVILRCVPISNHLYFYWYRQILGQKVEFLVSFYNNEISEKSEIFDDQFSVERPDGSNFTLKIRSTKLEDSAMYFCASKTSGTNTGELFFGEGSRLTVL.

Concerning this clone: One junction end does not reproduce the germline sequence, and a read error may be involved. The CDR3 is CASSIDPRPPIF. CDR3 bases: TGTGCCAGTAGTATAGATCCGCGTCCCCCGATTTTT. The rearrangement joins TRBV19 to TRBJ1-4; D not resolved. CDR3 length: 12 residues. The V gene's germline CDR1 is LNHDA and CDR2 SQIVND (reference sequence).